A selection of T cell receptor beta chains follows, all from one sample in a study of blood T cell repertoires in COVID-19. Clones were read by immunoSEQ multiplex PCR, and TCRdb kept only the in-frame ones, dropping some. This sample has about 15,000 clones; roughly three quarters occur once, and the top ten carry approximately 13%. Sequencing was done on a sample of peripheral blood. These receptors all stem from a man aged 55 to 70 with acute or convalescent COVID-19. The CDR3 runs from the conserved cysteine through the conserved F or W. Fields, in order: D gene, J gene, V gene, CDR3 protein. A D gene is named only where the DNA matches it firmly.

D: TRBD2
J: TRBJ2-6
V: TRBV6-2/TRBV6-3
CDR3: CASSTPLRGRASGANVLTF

D: TRBD2
J: TRBJ2-1
V: TRBV18
CDR3: CASSPLPPSGGVYNEQFF

D: -
J: TRBJ2-5
V: TRBV10-3
CDR3: CAISKSGEETQYF

D: TRBD2
J: TRBJ2-3
V: TRBV11-2
CDR3: CASSLGVLAGGTQYF

D: -
J: TRBJ1-1
V: TRBV7-9
CDR3: CASSLGQANTEAFF

D: TRBD1
J: TRBJ1-4
V: TRBV6-2/TRBV6-3
CDR3: CASSRPGQGGEKLFF

D: TRBD1
J: TRBJ1-1
V: TRBV19
CDR3: CASSIGGQGNTEAFF

D: -
J: TRBJ1-3
V: TRBV12-3/TRBV12-4
CDR3: CASSLPGNTIYF

D: -
J: TRBJ2-2
V: TRBV5-1
CDR3: CASSLEGANTGELFF

D: -
J: TRBJ1-3
V: TRBV2
CDR3: CASSDNRPHSGNTIYF

D: -
J: TRBJ1-6
V: TRBV19
CDR3: CASMNRRNYNSPLHF

D: -
J: TRBJ2-7
V: TRBV10-2
CDR3: CASSEGLTSNTYEQYF

D: TRBD2
J: TRBJ2-3
V: TRBV6-2/TRBV6-3
CDR3: CASSYSRFSGRTDTQYF

D: -
J: TRBJ2-3
V: TRBV2
CDR3: CASLATSTDTQYF

D: -
J: TRBJ2-3
V: TRBV10-3
CDR3: CAISVSGGSTDTQYF

D: -
J: TRBJ1-2
V: TRBV27
CDR3: CASSFLQGDGYTF

D: -
J: TRBJ1-3
V: TRBV5-1
CDR3: CASSSGTTGNTIYF

D: TRBD2
J: TRBJ2-7
V: TRBV7-2
CDR3: CASSFMAGGASISYEQYF

D: -
J: TRBJ2-2
V: TRBV15
CDR3: CATSRAGLGGELFF

D: -
J: TRBJ1-2
V: TRBV15
CDR3: CATSRAGGGYGYTF

D: TRBD1
J: TRBJ1-2
V: TRBV7-8
CDR3: CASEPGQGLTNYGYTF

D: TRBD1
J: TRBJ1-1
V: TRBV18
CDR3: CASSPQGANTEAFF

D: -
J: TRBJ1-3
V: TRBV7-9
CDR3: CASSLAGTGLSGNTIYF

D: -
J: TRBJ2-1
V: TRBV10-3
CDR3: CAISAGRVGRGNNEQFF

D: TRBD1
J: TRBJ1-1
V: TRBV5-1
CDR3: CASSEGTGNQAFF

D: TRBD2
J: TRBJ2-7
V: TRBV6-5
CDR3: CASIGTGTSGYEQYF

D: TRBD1
J: TRBJ1-5
V: TRBV30
CDR3: CAWSLTGGRNQPQHF

D: -
J: TRBJ1-5
V: TRBV5-1
CDR3: CASSLGQLDQPQHF

D: -
J: TRBJ1-6
V: TRBV5-1
CDR3: CASSLGHRSSYNSPLHF

D: TRBD2
J: TRBJ2-1
V: TRBV19
CDR3: CASSDSTSGRSYNEQFF

D: -
J: TRBJ1-5
V: TRBV19
CDR3: CASKEFGSNQPQHF

D: -
J: TRBJ2-1
V: TRBV21-1
CDR3: CASSKRMLNYNEQFF

D: -
J: TRBJ1-2
V: TRBV7-9
CDR3: CASSYRVQGDYTF

D: TRBD1
J: TRBJ1-3
V: TRBV10-3
CDR3: CAITEGASGNTIYF

D: TRBD1
J: TRBJ1-2
V: TRBV3-1/TRBV3-2
CDR3: CASSQRGTGGANTF